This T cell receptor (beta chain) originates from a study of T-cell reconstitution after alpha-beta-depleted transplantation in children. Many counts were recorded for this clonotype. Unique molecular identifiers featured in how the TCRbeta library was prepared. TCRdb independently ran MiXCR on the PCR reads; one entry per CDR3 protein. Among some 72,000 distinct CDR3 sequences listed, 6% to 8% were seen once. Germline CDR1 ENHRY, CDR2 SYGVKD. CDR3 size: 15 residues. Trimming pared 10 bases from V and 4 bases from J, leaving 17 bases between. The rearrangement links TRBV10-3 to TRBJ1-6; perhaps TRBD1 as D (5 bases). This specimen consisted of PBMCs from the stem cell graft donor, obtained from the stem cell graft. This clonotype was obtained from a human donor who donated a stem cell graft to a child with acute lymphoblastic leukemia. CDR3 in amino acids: CATAPGTGYNSPLHF. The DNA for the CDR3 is TGTGCCACCGCCCCCGGGACCGGTTATAATTCACCCCTCCACTTT.